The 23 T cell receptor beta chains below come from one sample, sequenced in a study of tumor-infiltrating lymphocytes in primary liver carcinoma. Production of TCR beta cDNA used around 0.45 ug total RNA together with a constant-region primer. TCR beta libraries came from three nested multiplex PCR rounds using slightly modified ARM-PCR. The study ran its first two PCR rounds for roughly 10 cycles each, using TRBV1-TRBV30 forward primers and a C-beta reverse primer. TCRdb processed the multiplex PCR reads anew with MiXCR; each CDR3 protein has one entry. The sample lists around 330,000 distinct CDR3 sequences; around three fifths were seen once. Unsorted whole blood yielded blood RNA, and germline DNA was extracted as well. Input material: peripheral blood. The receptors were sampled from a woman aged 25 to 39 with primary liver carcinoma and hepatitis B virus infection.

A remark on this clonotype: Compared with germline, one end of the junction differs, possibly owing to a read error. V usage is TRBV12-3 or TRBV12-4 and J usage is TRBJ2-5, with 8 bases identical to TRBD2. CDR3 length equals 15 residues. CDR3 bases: TGTGTCAGGAGCACCTACCCCGGGAGGGAAGAGGCCCAGTACTTC. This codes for CVRSTYPGREEAQYF.

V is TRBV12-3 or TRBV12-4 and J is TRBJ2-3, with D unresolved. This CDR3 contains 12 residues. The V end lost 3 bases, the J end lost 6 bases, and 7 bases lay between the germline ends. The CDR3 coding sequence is TGTGCCAGCAGTTTTAGGGTGGATACGCAGTATTTT. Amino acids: CASSFRVDTQYF.

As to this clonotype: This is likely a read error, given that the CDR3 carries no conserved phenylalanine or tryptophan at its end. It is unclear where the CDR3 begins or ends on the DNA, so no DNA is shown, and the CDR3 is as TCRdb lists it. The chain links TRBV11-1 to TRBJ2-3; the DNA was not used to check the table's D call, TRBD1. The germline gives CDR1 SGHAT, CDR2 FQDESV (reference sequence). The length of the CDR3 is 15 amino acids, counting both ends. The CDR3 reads CASSYQGYSTDTQYY.

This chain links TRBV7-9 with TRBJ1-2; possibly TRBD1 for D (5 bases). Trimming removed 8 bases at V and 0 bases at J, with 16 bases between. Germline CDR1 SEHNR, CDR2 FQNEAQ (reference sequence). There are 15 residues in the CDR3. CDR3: CASCHSDSPNYGYTF. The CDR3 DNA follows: TGTGCCAGCTGCCACTCCGACAGTCCTAACTATGGCTACACCTTC.

CDR3 protein: CRPREDGFLESSYEQYF. In DNA form, the CDR3 reads TGCAGGCCCCGGGAAGACGGTTTTCTTGAGAGCTCCTACGAGCAGTACTTC. The genes are TRBV29-1 and TRBJ2-7; TRBD2 might be the D (5 bases). The CDR3 sequence is 17 residues long. CDR1 is SQVTM, CDR2 ANQGSEA, per germline.

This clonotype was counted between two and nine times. CDR3 protein: CASSPQRKRESFPRAYNEQFF. Here the CDR3 DNA reads TGTGCCAGCAGCCCACAACGCAAGCGGGAAAGCTTTCCGAGGGCCTACAATGAGCAGTTCTTC. The chain combines TRBV4-2 with TRBJ2-1, with 7 bases that match TRBD2. V lost 4 bases, J lost 2 bases, and 23 bases stayed unmatched. CDR1 and CDR2 from the germline V gene are LGHNA and YNFKEQ. The CDR3 runs 21 residues.

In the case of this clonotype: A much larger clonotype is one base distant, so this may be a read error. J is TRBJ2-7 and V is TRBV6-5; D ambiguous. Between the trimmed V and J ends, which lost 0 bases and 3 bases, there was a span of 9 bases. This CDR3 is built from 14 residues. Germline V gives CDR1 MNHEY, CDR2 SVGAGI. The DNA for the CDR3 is TGTGCCAGCAGTTACTCACAGCTGAACTACGAGCAGTACTTC. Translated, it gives CASSYSQLNYEQYF.

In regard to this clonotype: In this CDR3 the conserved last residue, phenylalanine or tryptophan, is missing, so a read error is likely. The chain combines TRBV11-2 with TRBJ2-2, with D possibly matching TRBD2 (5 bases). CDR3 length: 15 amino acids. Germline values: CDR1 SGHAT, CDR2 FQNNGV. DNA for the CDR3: TGTGTCAGCAGCTGGCAATCCGACGGGGCCGGGGAGCTGTTTTCT. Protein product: CVSSWQSDGAGELFS.

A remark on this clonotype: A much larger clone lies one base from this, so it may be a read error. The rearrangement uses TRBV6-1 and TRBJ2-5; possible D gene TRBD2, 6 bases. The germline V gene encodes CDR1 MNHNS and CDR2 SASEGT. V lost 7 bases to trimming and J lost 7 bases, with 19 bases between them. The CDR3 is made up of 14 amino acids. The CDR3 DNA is TGTGCCAGCACAGCGGGCCTGGCCAGTGGGACCCAGTACTTC. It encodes CASTAGLASGTQYF.

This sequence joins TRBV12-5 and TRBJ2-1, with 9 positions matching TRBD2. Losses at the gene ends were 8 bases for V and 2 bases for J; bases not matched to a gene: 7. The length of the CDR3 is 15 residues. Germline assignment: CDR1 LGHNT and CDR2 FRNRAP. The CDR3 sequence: CASCSGSVPYNEQFF. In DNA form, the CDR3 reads TGTGCTAGTTGTAGCGGGAGTGTGCCCTACAATGAGCAGTTCTTC.

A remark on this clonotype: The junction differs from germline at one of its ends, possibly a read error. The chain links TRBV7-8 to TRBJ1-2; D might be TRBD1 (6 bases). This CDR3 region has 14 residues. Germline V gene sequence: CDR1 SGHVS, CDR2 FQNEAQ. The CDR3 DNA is TGTGCCAGCAGCTCCCGGACAGCCCAGGACGGCTACATCTTC. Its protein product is CASSSRTAQDGYIF. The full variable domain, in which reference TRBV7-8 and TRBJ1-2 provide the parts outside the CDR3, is GAGVSQSPRYKVAKRGQDVALRCDPISGHVSLFWYQQALGQGPEFLTYFQNEAQLDKSGLPSDRFFAERPEGSVSTLKIQRTQQEDSAVYLCASSSRTAQDGYIFGSGTRLTVV.

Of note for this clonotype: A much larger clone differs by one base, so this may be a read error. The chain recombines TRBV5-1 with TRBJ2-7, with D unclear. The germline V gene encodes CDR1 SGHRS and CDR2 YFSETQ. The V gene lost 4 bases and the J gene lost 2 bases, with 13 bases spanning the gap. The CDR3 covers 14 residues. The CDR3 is CASSGPSETYEQYF. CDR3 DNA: TGCGCCAGCAGCGGGCCGTCCGAGACCTACGAGCAGTACTTC.

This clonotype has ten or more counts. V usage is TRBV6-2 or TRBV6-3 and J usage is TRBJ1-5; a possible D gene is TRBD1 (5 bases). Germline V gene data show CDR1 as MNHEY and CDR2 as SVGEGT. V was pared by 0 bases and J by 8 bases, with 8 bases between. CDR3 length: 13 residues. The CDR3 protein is CASSYSGGKPQHF. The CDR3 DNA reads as TGTGCCAGCAGTTACTCTGGGGGTAAGCCCCAGCATTTT.

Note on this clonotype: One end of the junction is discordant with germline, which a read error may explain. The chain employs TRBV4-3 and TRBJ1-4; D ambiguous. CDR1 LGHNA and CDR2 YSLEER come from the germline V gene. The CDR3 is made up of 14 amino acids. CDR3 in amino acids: CASSQTLRPKNLFF. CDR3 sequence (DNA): TGCGCCAGCAGCCAGACATTACGGCCGAAAAATCTGTTTTTT.

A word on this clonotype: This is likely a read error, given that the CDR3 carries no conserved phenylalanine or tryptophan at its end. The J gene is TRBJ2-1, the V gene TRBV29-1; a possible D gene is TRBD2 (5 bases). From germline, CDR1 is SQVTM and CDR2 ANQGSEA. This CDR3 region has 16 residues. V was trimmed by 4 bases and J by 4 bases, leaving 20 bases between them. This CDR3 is CSVVDSREHQYNEQFL. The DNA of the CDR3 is TGCAGCGTTGTTGATTCTAGGGAGCACCAATACAATGAGCAGTTCCTC.

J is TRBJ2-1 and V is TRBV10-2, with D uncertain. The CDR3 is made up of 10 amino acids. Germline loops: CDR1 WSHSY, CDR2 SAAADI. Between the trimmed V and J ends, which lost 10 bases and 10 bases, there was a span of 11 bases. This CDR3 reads CATLASEQFF. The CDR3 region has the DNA TGCGCCACCCTTGCCTCCGAGCAGTTCTTC.

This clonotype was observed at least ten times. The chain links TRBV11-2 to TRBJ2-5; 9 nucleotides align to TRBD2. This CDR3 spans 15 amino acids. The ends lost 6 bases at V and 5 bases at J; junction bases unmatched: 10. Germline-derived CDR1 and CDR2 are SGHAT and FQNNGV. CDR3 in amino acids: CASRKASGAIETQYF. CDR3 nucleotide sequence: TGTGCCAGCAGAAAGGCTAGCGGGGCAATCGAGACCCAGTACTTC.

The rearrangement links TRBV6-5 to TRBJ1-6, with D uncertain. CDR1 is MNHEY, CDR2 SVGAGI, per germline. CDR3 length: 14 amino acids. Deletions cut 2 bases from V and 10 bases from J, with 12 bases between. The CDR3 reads CASSYTMGRSPLHF. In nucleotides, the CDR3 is TGTGCCAGCAGTTACACCATGGGTAGGTCACCCCTCCACTTT.

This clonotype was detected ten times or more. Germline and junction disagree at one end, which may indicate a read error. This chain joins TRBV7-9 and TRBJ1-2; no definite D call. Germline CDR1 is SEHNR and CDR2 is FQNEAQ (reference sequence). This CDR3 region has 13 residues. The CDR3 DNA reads TGTGCCAGCAGTTTAGCGGGGTCCTATGGCTACACCTTC. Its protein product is CASSLAGSYGYTF.

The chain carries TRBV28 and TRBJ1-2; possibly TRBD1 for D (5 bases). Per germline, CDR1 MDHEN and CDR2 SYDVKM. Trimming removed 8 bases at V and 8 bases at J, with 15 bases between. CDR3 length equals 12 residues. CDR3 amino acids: CASGGPSRGYTF. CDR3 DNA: TGTGCCAGCGGGGGTCCTTCAAGGGGCTACACCTTC.

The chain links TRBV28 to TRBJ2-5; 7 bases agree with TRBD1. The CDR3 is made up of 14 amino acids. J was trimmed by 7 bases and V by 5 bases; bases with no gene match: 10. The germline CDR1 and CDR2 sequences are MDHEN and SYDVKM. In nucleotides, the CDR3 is TGTGCCAGCAGTAGAGGGACAGCGAGGGGGACCCAGTACTTC. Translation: CASSRGTARGTQYF.

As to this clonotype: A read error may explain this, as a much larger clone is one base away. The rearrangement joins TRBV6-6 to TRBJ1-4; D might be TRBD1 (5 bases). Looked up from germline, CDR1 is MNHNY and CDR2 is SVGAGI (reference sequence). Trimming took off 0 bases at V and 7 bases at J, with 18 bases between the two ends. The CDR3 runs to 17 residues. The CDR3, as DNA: TGTGCCAGCAGTTACTCCTTATCCGGGACGGGTTGTGAAAAACTGTTTTTT. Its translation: CASSYSLSGTGCEKLFF.

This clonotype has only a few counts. CDR3 nucleotide sequence: TGTGCCAGCGGGGTAGCGGGGATGAGCTACGAGCAGTACTTC. Its translation is CASGVAGMSYEQYF. The chain joins TRBV6-2 or TRBV6-3 to TRBJ2-7, with 8 bases lining up with TRBD2. CDR1 is MNHEY and CDR2 is SVGEGT in the germline V gene. This CDR3 is built from 14 residues. V trimming: 8 bases; J trimming: 3 bases; junction bases outside the gene matches: 9.